A selection of T cell receptor beta chains follows, all from one sample in a study of shared clonotypes between healthy human individuals. Clones were read by immunoSEQ multiplex PCR, and TCRdb kept only the in-frame ones, dropping some. The data hold around 1.4 million clones, with less than 99% observed a single time. Sequencing was performed on naive CD4+ T cells sorted from blood. These receptors all come from a man aged 25-40 years in good health. Both conserved end residues are part of each CDR3. D genes are given only for firm matches. Clone size, where shown, is once, few, many, or a class for clones that have expanded.

v_call	d_call	j_call	clone_size	cdr3_aa	cdr3_nt
TRBV5-1	TRBD2	TRBJ2-3	-	CASSPRTSRDTQYF	TGCGCCAGCAGCCCGAGGACTAGCAGAGATACGCAGTATTTT
TRBV2	TRBD1	TRBJ2-7	-	CASIPGTGTYEQYF	TGTGCCAGCATTCCCGGGACAGGCACCTACGAGCAGTACTTC
TRBV11-2	TRBD1	TRBJ2-7	-	CASSAIRDRAYEQYF	TGTGCCAGCAGCGCAATTCGGGACAGGGCCTACGAGCAGTACTTC
TRBV14	-	TRBJ2-7	-	CASSRDSRGREQYF	TGTGCCAGCAGCCGTGACAGCAGGGGCCGGGAGCAGTACTTC
TRBV7-9	-	TRBJ2-7	-	CASSPSSYEQYF	TGTGCCAGCAGCCCAAGCTCCTACGAGCAGTACTTC
TRBV28	-	TRBJ2-3	-	CASSLNRSPGTQYF	TGTGCCAGCAGTTTAAATCGCAGTCCTGGCACGCAGTATTTT
TRBV14	-	TRBJ1-4	-	CASSRGTEKLFF	TGTGCCAGCAGCAGGGGAACGGAAAAACTGTTTTTT
TRBV21-1	-	TRBJ2-4	-	CASSNRGSKNIQYF	TGTGCCAGCAGCAACCGGGGGTCCAAAAACATTCAGTACTTC
TRBV28	-	TRBJ1-5	-	CASSLSGSNQPQHF	TGTGCCAGCAGTTTATCAGGGAGCAATCAGCCCCAGCATTTT
TRBV9	-	TRBJ2-3	once	CASSVAGDTQYF	TGTGCCAGCAGCGTAGCCGGAGATACGCAGTATTTT
TRBV7-2	TRBD2	TRBJ2-1	-	CASSFSGRDYNEQFF	TGTGCCAGCAGCTTTAGCGGGAGGGATTACAATGAGCAGTTCTTC
TRBV5-6	-	TRBJ2-7	-	CASTRVGFGYEQYF	TGTGCCAGCACCAGGGTGGGGTTTGGATACGAGCAGTACTTC
TRBV19	TRBD1	TRBJ2-5	-	CATRGDRGRVTQYF	TGTGCCACTCGCGGTGACAGGGGAAGGGTGACCCAGTACTTC
TRBV30	TRBD2	TRBJ2-1	-	CAWTSSGSYNEQFF	TGTGCCTGGACCTCTAGCGGCTCCTACAATGAGCAGTTCTTC
TRBV5-5	-	TRBJ2-7	-	CASSLGPTGEQYF	TGTGCCAGCAGCTTGGGTCCAACCGGCGAGCAGTACTTC
TRBV18	-	TRBJ2-5	-	CASSPGQETQYF	TGTGCCAGCTCACCGGGGCAAGAGACCCAGTACTTC
TRBV7-6	-	TRBJ1-2	-	CASTELSPAISNYGYTF	TGTGCCAGCACCGAGCTTAGTCCAGCGATCTCTAACTATGGCTACACCTTC
TRBV7-6	-	TRBJ2-1	-	CASSGVLDKQFF	TGTGCCAGCAGCGGAGTCCTTGATAAGCAGTTCTTC
TRBV14	TRBD1	TRBJ1-4	-	CASRHAGGSEKLFF	TGTGCCAGCCGCCACGCAGGGGGTTCTGAAAAACTGTTTTTT
TRBV27	TRBD1	TRBJ2-1	-	CASSLQGAAYNEQFF	TGTGCCAGCAGTTTACAGGGGGCGGCCTACAATGAGCAGTTCTTC
TRBV10-3	-	TRBJ2-5	-	CATQGGPQETQYF	TGTGCCACCCAGGGCGGGCCACAAGAGACCCAGTACTTC
TRBV25-1	TRBD1	TRBJ1-3	-	CASMGQLGNTIYF	TGTGCCAGCATGGGACAGCTTGGAAACACCATATATTTT
TRBV5-8	-	TRBJ2-7	-	CASTYVRQGLYEQYF	TGTGCCAGCACCTACGTGAGGCAGGGACTCTACGAGCAGTACTTC
TRBV28	-	TRBJ2-5	-	CASSLRLSQETQYF	TGTGCCAGCAGTTTAAGGCTGAGCCAAGAGACCCAGTACTTC
TRBV6-1	TRBD2	TRBJ2-2	-	CASSVGTSGRSGELFF	TGTGCCAGCAGTGTCGGGACTAGCGGGAGATCGGGGGAGCTGTTTTTT
TRBV18	TRBD1	TRBJ2-7	-	CASSGYRGRNEQYF	TGTGCCAGCTCAGGGTACAGGGGGCGGAACGAGCAGTACTTC
TRBV7-7	-	TRBJ1-4	once	CASSFATNEKLFF	TGTGCCAGCAGCTTTGCAACTAATGAAAAACTGTTTTTT
TRBV7-7	TRBD1	TRBJ2-5	-	CASSWGRQGFDPRETQYF	TGTGCCAGCAGCTGGGGTAGACAGGGGTTCGACCCAAGGGAGACCCAGTACTTC